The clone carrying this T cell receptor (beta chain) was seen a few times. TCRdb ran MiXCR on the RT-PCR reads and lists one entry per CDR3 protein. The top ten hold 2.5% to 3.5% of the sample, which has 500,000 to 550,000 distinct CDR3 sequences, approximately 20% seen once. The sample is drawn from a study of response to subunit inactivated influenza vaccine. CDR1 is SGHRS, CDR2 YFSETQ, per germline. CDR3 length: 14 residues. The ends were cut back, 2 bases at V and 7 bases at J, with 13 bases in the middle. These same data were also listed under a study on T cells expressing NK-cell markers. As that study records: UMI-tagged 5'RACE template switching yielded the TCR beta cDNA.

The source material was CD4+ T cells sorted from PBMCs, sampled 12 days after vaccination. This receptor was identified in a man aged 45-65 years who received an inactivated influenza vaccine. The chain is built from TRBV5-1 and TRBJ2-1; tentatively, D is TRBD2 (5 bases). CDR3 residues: CASSFGVRGNEQFF. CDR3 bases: TGCGCCAGCAGCTTCGGTGTCCGGGGTAATGAGCAGTTCTTC.